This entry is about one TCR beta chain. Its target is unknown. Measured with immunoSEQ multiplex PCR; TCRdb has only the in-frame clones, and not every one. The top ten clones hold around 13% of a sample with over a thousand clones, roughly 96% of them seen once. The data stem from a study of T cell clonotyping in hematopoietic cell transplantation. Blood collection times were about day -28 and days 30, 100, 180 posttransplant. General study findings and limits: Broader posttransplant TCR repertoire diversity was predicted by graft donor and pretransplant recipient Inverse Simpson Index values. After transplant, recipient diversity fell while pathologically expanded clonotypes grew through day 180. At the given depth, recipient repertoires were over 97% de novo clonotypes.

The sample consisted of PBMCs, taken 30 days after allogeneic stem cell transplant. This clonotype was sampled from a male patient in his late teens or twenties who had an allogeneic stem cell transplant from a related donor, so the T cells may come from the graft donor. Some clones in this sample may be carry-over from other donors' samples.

The CDR3 DNA is TGTGCCAGCAGCCTCGGGACAGGGTTAGCTTTCTTT. It yields the protein CASSLGTGLAFF. The chain has TRBV5-8 and TRBJ1-1; 9 nucleotides match TRBD1. There are 12 residues in the CDR3. The ends lost 4 bases at V and 10 bases at J; junction bases unmatched: 5. Germline loops: CDR1 SGHTS, CDR2 YDEGEE. Variable domain in full (rest from reference TRBV5-8 and TRBJ1-1): EAGVTQSPTHLIKTRGQQATLRCSPISGHTSVYWYQQALGLGLQFLLWYDEGEERNRGNFPPRFSGRQFPNYSSELNVNALELEDSALYLCASSLGTGLAFFGQGTRLTVV.